A single TCR beta chain is shown here with its context. The time point denotes: neoterminal ileum biopsy at postoperative endoscopy, about 6 months after surgery. This specimen belongs to a study of T cell repertoires in ileal Crohn's disease. For the study at large: All patients had surgery for stricturing (roughly 61%) or penetrating (around 39%) disease.

The germline V gene has CDR1 SGHNT and CDR2 YYREEE (reference sequence). This CDR3 region has 15 residues. The ends were cut back, 5 bases at V and 3 bases at J, with 17 bases in the middle. The table came from immunoSEQ multiplex PCR; TCRdb's copy has only in-frame clones and leaves some out. The table lists more than 8,500 clones, around 80% of them singletons. This TCR derives from an adult with Crohn's disease. The chain recombines TRBV5-4 with TRBJ1-2, with unresolved D. Sequences were obtained from ileal tissue. The CDR3: CASRRGPISDYGYTF. In nucleotides, the CDR3 is TGTGCCAGCAGGCGTGGGCCAATTTCGGACTATGGCTACACCTTC.